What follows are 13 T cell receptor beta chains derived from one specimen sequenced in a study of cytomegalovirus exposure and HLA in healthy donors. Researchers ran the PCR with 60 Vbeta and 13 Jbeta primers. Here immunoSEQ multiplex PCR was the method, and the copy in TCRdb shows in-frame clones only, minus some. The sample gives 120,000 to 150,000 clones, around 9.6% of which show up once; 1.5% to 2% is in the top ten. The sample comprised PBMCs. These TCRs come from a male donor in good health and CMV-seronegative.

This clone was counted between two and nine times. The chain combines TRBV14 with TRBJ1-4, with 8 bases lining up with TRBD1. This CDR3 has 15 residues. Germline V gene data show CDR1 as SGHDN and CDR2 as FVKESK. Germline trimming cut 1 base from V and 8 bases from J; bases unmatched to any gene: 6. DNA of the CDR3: TGTGCCAGCAGCCAAGGGACAGGGATGAGCGAAAAACTGTTTTTT. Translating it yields CASSQGTGMSEKLFF.

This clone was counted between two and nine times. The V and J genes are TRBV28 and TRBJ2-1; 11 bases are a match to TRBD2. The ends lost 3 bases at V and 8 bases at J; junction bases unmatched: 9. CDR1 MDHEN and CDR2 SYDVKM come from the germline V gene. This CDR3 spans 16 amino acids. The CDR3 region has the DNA TGTGCCAGCAGTTTTGATAGCGGGGGGGCCGGATATGAGCAGTTCTTC. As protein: CASSFDSGGAGYEQFF.

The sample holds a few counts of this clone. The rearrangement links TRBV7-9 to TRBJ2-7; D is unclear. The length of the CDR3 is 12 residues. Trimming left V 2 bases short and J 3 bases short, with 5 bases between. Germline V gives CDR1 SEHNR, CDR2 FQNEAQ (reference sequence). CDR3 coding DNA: TGTGCCAGCAGCTTACAGGTCTACGAGCAGTACTTC. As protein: CASSLQVYEQYF.

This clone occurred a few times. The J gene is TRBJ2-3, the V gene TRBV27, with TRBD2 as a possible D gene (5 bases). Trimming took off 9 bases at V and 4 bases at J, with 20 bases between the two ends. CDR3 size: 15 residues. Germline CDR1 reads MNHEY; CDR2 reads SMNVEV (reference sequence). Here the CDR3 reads CARTPLRESSDTQYF. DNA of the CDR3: TGTGCCAGGACCCCCCTGAGGGAGTCTTCAGATACGCAGTATTTT.

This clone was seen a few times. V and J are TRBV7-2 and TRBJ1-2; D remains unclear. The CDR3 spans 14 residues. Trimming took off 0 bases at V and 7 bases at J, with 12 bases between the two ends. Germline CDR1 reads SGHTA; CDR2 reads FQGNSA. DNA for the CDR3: TGTGCCAGCAGCTTAGCTGACGGGAAGGGTGGCTACACCTTC. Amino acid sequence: CASSLADGKGGYTF.

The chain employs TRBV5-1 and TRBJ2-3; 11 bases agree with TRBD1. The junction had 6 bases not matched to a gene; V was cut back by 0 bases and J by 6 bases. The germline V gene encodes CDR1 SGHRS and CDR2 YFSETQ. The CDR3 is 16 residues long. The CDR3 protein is CASSLGTGGPVDTQYF. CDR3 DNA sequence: TGCGCCAGCAGCTTGGGGACAGGGGGCCCTGTGGATACGCAGTATTTT.

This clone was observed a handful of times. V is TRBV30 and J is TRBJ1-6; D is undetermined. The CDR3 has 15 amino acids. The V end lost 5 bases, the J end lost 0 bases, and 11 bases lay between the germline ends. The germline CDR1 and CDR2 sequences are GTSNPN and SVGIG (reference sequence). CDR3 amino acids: CAWGEGSSYNSPLHF. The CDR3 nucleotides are TGTGCCTGGGGAGAGGGAAGCTCCTATAATTCACCCCTCCACTTT.

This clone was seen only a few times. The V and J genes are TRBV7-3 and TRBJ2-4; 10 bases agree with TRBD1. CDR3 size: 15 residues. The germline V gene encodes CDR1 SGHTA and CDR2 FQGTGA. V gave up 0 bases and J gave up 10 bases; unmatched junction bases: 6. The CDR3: CASSLTGGTGEIQYF. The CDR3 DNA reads TGTGCCAGCAGCTTAACGGGAGGGACAGGGGAGATTCAGTACTTC.

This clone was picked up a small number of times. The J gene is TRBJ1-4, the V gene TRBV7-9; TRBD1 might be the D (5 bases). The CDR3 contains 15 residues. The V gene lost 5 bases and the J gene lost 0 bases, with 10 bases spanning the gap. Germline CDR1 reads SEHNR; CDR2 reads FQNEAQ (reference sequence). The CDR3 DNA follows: TGTGCCAGCAGCGACTGGGGGGCAACTAATGAAAAACTGTTTTTT. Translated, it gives CASSDWGATNEKLFF. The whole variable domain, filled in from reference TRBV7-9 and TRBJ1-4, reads DTGVSQNPRHKITKRGQNVTFRCDPISEHNRLYWYRQTLGQGPEFLTYFQNEAQLEKSRLLSDRFSAERPKGSFSTLEIQRTEQGDSAMYLCASSDWGATNEKLFFGSGTQLSVL.

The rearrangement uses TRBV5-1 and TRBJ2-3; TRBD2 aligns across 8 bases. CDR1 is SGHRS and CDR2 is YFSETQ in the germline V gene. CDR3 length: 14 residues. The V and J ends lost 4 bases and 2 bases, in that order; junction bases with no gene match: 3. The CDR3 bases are TGCGCCAGCAGCCCAGCGGGAGTCACAGATACGCAGTATTTT. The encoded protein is CASSPAGVTDTQYF.

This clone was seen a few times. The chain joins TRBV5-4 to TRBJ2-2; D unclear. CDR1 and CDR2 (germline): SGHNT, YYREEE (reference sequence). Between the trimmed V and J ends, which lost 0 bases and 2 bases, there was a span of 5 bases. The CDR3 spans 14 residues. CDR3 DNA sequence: TGTGCCAGCAGCTTGGGTACTAACACCGGGGAGCTGTTTTTT. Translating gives CASSLGTNTGELFF.

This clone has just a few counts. The CDR3 DNA reads TGTGCCAGCAGCTTAGTCCGGGATGAGCAGTTCTTC. Translation: CASSLVRDEQFF. The gene calls are TRBV11-2 and TRBJ2-1; D not certain. Germline CDR1 reads SGHAT; CDR2 reads FQNNGV. Trimming left V 1 base short and J 8 bases short, with 6 bases between. The CDR3 is 12 residues long.

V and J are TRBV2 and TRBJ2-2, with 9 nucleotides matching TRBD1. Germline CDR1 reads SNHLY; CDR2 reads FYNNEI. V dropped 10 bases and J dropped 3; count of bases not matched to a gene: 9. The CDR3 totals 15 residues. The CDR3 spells CAKSRGQGHTGELFF. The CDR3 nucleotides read TGTGCCAAGAGCCGAGGACAGGGGCACACCGGGGAGCTGTTTTTT.